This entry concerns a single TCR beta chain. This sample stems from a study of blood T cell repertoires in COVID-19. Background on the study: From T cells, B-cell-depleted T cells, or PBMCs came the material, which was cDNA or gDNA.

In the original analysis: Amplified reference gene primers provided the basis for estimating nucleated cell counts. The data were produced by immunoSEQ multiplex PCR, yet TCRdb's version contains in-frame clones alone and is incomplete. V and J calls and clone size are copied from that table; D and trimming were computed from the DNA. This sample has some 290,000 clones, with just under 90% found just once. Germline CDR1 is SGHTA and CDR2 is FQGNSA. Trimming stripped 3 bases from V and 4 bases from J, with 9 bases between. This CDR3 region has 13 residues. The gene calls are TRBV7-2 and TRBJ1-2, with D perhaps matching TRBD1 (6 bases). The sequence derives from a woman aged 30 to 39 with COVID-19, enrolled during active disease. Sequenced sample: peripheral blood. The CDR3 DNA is TGTGCCAGCAGCTTCCCGACAGGCTATGGCTACACCTTC. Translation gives CASSFPTGYGYTF.